A single sample gave rise to the 8 T cell receptor beta chains below, sequenced in a study of T cells after yellow fever vaccination. Using its own MiXCR run on the 5' RACE reads, TCRdb lists one record per CDR3 protein. The sample has about 240,000 distinct CDR3 sequences, around 3.5% seen once; the top ten hold over 15%. Sequenced material: PBMCs, taken 15 days after the yellow fever booster vaccination. The receptors were sampled from a man younger than 35 who received the YFV17D yellow fever vaccine.

In this sample, this clonotype turned up many times. This rearrangement joins TRBV7-6 to TRBJ2-1, with 7 bases aligning to TRBD2. V gave up 3 bases and J gave up 8 bases; unmatched junction bases: 4. In germline, CDR1 is SGHVS, CDR2 FNYEAQ. The CDR3 has 13 amino acids. In DNA form, the CDR3 reads TGTGCCAGCAGCTTTACTAGCGCATATGAGCAGTTCTTC. Amino acids: CASSFTSAYEQFF.

This clonotype has a count of ten or more. The genes are TRBV6-5 and TRBJ1-1; TRBD1 agrees at 9 bases. The V gene end was trimmed by 3 bases and the J gene end by 4 bases; junction bases not matched to a gene: 6. This CDR3 has 15 residues. CDR1 and CDR2 (germline): MNHEY, SVGAGI. The CDR3 DNA reads TGTGCCAGCAGTTATACAGGGGGCGACGGCACTGAAGCTTTCTTT. Translated, it gives CASSYTGGDGTEAFF.

This clonotype has ten or more counts. The rearrangement uses TRBV12-3 or TRBV12-4 and TRBJ2-2; 9 positions agree with TRBD1. The CDR3 has 15 residues. Unmatched junction bases numbered 6, after V lost 6 bases and J lost 4 bases. CDR3 region: CASSDNRGPTGELFF. The CDR3 coding sequence is TGTGCCAGCAGCGATAACAGGGGGCCCACCGGGGAGCTGTTTTTT.

This clonotype was observed at least ten times. The CDR3 loop reads CSASRGESNEQFF. The CDR3 DNA reads TGCAGTGCTAGTCGGGGGGAAAGTAATGAGCAGTTCTTC. The gene calls are TRBV20-1 and TRBJ2-1; 7 nucleotides align to TRBD2. Germline V gene sequence: CDR1 DFQATT, CDR2 SNEGSKA (reference sequence). V trimming: 3 bases; J trimming: 7 bases; junction bases outside the gene matches: 6. The CDR3 length is 13 residues.

This clonotype was detected many times. The V gene is TRBV24-1, the J gene TRBJ2-5, with no clear D. V lost 5 bases and J lost 1, with 7 bases in between. Germline loops: CDR1 KGHDR, CDR2 SFDVKD. The CDR3 extends over 13 amino acids. The CDR3 loop is CATSAHGQETQYF. DNA for the CDR3: TGTGCCACCAGTGCCCATGGCCAAGAGACCCAGTACTTC.

This clonotype came up many times. The chain is built from TRBV9 and TRBJ1-2, with D perhaps matching TRBD1 (6 bases). V lost 0 bases and J 5 bases, leaving 14 bases between the germline ends. The CDR3 sequence is 15 residues long. The germline gives CDR1 SGDLS, CDR2 YYNGEE. The CDR3 reads CASSVGGGRPYGYTF. The CDR3, as DNA: TGTGCCAGCAGCGTAGGTGGGGGCCGCCCTTATGGCTACACCTTC. Together with reference TRBV9 and TRBJ1-2, the CDR3 gives the full variable domain: DSGVTQTPKHLITATGQRVTLRCSPRSGDLSVYWYQQSLDQGLQFLIQYYNGEERAKGNILERFSAQQFPDLHSELNLSSLELGDSALYFCASSVGGGRPYGYTFGSGTRLTVV.

In this sample, this clonotype turned up many times. V gene TRBV4-3 combines with J gene TRBJ1-2, with 9 nucleotides matching TRBD1. This CDR3 is 15 amino acids long. Germline-derived CDR1 and CDR2 are LGHNA and YSLEER. V trimming: 1 base; J trimming: 0 bases; junction bases outside the gene matches: 0. CDR3 DNA: TGCGCCAGCAGCCAAGGGGACAGGGCTAACTATGGCTACACCTTC. Residues: CASSQGDRANYGYTF.

This clonotype was observed at least ten times. The genes are TRBV27 and TRBJ1-5; TRBD1 matches 7 bases. Looked up from germline, CDR1 is MNHEY and CDR2 is SMNVEV (reference sequence). Trimming took 5 bases from V and 7 from J; bases not matched to a gene: 5. CDR3 length: 13 amino acids. The CDR3, as DNA: TGTGCCAGCAGTGTGACAGGGCAGCAGCCCCAGCATTTT. Translation: CASSVTGQQPQHF.